This TCR beta chain was sequenced during a study of T cells in Graves' hyperthyroidism and ophthalmopathy. The source material, RNA transcripts, was used to amplify TCR beta CDR3 regions. During a first-round RT-PCR of the TCR CDR3, the HTBI primer set was used. Via MiXCR, TCRdb re-called the multiplex PCR reads, giving one row per CDR3 protein. The data contain roughly 740,000 distinct CDR3 sequences, approximately 16% of them seen just once; the ten biggest clones take up approximately 8.4%. Germline CDR1 SGHVS, CDR2 FQNEAQ. V lost 5 bases to trimming and J lost 4 bases, with 24 bases between them. This CDR3 comprises 17 residues.

The sample taken for sequencing was blood. The clonotype was recovered from a man aged 18 to 30 with Graves' hyperthyroidism. The genes are TRBV7-8 and TRBJ2-7; D possibly corresponds to TRBD2 (7 bases). CDR3 sequence: CASSLGGGGRSGYEQYF. The CDR3 region has the DNA TGTGCCAGCAGCCTAGGGGGGGGCGGCCGCTCGGGGTACGAGCAGTACTTC.